These T cell receptor beta chains were read from a single sample in a study of shared clonotypes between healthy human individuals. TCRdb's copy holds only in-frame clones and misses some; the assay was immunoSEQ multiplex PCR. The sample has 2 million to 2.5 million clones, less than 95% seen once; the top ten hold 0.37%. Sequencing was performed on naive CD4+ T cells from PBMCs. The receptors originated from a man between 18 and 35 years old in good health. Some clones in this sample may be carry-over from other donors' samples. CDR3s include the opening cysteine and the closing phenylalanine or tryptophan. The D gene is left open where the match is weak. Rows may omit the clone size; those that give it use once, few, many or a size class.

size: -; J: TRBJ2-7; V: TRBV6-6; D: -; CDR3: CASSYIQGNLYEQYF; DNA: TGTGCCAGCAGTTACATCCAGGGAAATTTATACGAGCAGTACTTC
size: few; J: TRBJ1-1; V: TRBV18; D: TRBD1; CDR3: CASTRQGQVEAFF; DNA: TGTGCCAGCACGAGACAGGGGCAGGTTGAAGCTTTCTTT
size: -; J: TRBJ1-5; V: TRBV7-9; D: -; CDR3: CASSLEQHRGNQPQHF; DNA: TGTGCCAGCAGCTTAGAGCAACATCGGGGCAATCAGCCCCAGCATTTT
size: -; J: TRBJ2-1; V: TRBV30; D: TRBD1; CDR3: CAWSETGVYNEQFF; DNA: TGTGCCTGGAGTGAGACAGGGGTGTACAATGAGCAGTTCTTC
size: -; J: TRBJ2-7; V: TRBV5-1; D: TRBD2; CDR3: CASSLDALAGVSTDQYF; DNA: TGCGCCAGCAGCTTGGATGCTCTAGCGGGAGTTTCTACGGATCAGTACTTC
size: once; J: TRBJ2-1; V: TRBV6-6; D: -; CDR3: CASSRKDHYNEQFF; DNA: TGTGCCAGCAGCCGAAAGGACCATTACAATGAGCAGTTCTTC
size: -; J: TRBJ2-1; V: TRBV28; D: -; CDR3: CASSPPGNEQFF; DNA: TGTGCCAGCAGTCCGCCGGGGAATGAGCAGTTCTTC
size: -; J: TRBJ2-7; V: TRBV11-3; D: TRBD1; CDR3: CASSGDSEDEQYF; DNA: TGTGCCAGCAGTGGGGACAGTGAAGACGAGCAGTACTTC
size: few; J: TRBJ2-7; V: TRBV6-6; D: TRBD2; CDR3: CASSWTSGRNEQYF; DNA: TGTGCCAGCAGTTGGACTAGCGGGAGAAACGAGCAGTACTTC
size: -; J: TRBJ1-4; V: TRBV28; D: TRBD1; CDR3: CASEGATLEKLFF; DNA: TGTGCCAGCGAGGGGGCTACACTAGAAAAACTGTTTTTT
size: -; J: TRBJ2-1; V: TRBV29-1; D: TRBD2; CDR3: CSVRLAATYNEQFF; DNA: TGCAGCGTGAGACTAGCGGCTACCTACAATGAGCAGTTCTTC
size: once; J: TRBJ2-1; V: TRBV5-4; D: TRBD2; CDR3: CASSLGLAGNNEQFF; DNA: TGTGCCAGCAGCTTGGGACTAGCGGGGAACAATGAGCAGTTCTTC
size: once; J: TRBJ1-1; V: TRBV11-3; D: -; CDR3: CASSLEENTEAFF; DNA: TGTGCCAGCAGCTTAGAAGAGAACACTGAAGCTTTCTTT
size: -; J: TRBJ2-1; V: TRBV7-2; D: TRBD2; CDR3: CASSPWTSGLQNEQFF; DNA: TGTGCCAGCAGCCCCTGGACTAGCGGACTTCAGAATGAGCAGTTCTTC
size: -; J: TRBJ2-7; V: TRBV5-4; D: -; CDR3: CASSGTGTKQIEQYF; DNA: TGTGCCAGCAGCGGAACCGGGACAAAACAGATCGAGCAGTACTTC
size: -; J: TRBJ1-5; V: TRBV27; D: -; CDR3: CATVYIRIRPQHF; DNA: TGTGCCACCGTCTATATCAGGATCCGGCCCCAGCATTTT
size: -; J: TRBJ2-7; V: TRBV28; D: -; CDR3: CASSLTGAYEQYF; DNA: TGTGCCAGCAGTTTGACGGGTGCGTACGAGCAGTACTTC
size: -; J: TRBJ1-1; V: TRBV7-9; D: -; CDR3: CASSLGQSIEAFF; DNA: TGTGCCAGCAGCTTAGGACAGAGCATTGAAGCTTTCTTT
size: -; J: TRBJ2-6; V: TRBV4-1; D: -; CDR3: CASSHLGRDSGANVLTF; DNA: TGCGCCAGCAGCCATTTGGGACGAGACTCTGGGGCCAACGTCCTGACTTTC
size: -; J: TRBJ1-6; V: TRBV2; D: -; CDR3: CASRTDNSPLHF; DNA: TGTGCCAGCAGGACAGATAATTCACCCCTCCACTTT